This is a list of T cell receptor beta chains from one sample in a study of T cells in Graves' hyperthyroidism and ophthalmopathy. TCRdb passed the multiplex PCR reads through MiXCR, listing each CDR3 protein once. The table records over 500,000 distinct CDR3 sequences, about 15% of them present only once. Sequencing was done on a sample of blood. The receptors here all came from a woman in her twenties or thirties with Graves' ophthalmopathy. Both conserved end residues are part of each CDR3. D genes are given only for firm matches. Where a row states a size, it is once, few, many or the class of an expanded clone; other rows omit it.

CDR3 DNA: TGTGCCAGCAGTTACCTTAGGGACAGCTACGAGCAGTTCTTC
CDR3 protein: CASSYLRDSYEQFF
D gene: TRBD1
J gene: TRBJ2-1
clone size: once
V gene: TRBV6-9

CDR3 DNA: TGTGCCAGCAGTACGCAGATCCTGAACACCGGGGAGCTGTTTTTT
CDR3 protein: CASSTQILNTGELFF
D gene: .
J gene: TRBJ2-2
clone size: many
V gene: TRBV5-5

CDR3 DNA: TGTGCCAGCAGTTCCAGGAGCCTCTACGAGCAGTACTTC
CDR3 protein: CASSSRSLYEQYF
D gene: .
J gene: TRBJ2-7
clone size: many
V gene: TRBV27

CDR3 DNA: TGCGCCAGCAGCCCAATAATCCCCCTACAGGGTAACTACTACGAGCAGTACTTC
CDR3 protein: CASSPIIPLQGNYYEQYF
D gene: .
J gene: TRBJ2-7
clone size: once
V gene: TRBV4-1

CDR3 DNA: TGCGCCAGCAGTGAACGGCGGAACACTGAAGCTTTCTTT
CDR3 protein: CASSERRNTEAFF
D gene: .
J gene: TRBJ1-1
clone size: many
V gene: TRBV10-1

CDR3 DNA: TGTGCCAGCAGTTTATGGGTGACAGTAGCCAAAAACATTCAGTACTTC
CDR3 protein: CASSLWVTVAKNIQYF
D gene: .
J gene: TRBJ2-4
clone size: many
V gene: TRBV28

CDR3 DNA: TGTGCCAGCAGCTTAATGATCCACGAGCAGTACTTC
CDR3 protein: CASSLMIHEQYF
D gene: .
J gene: TRBJ2-7
clone size: .
V gene: TRBV7-9

CDR3 DNA: TGCGCCAGCAGCCAAGAATCGACAGTCATTAACTATGGCTACACCTTC
CDR3 protein: CASSQESTVINYGYTF
D gene: .
J gene: TRBJ1-2
clone size: many
V gene: TRBV4-3

CDR3 DNA: TGTGCCAGCAGCTTATGGGGAGTCTACAATGAGCAGTTCTTC
CDR3 protein: CASSLWGVYNEQFF
D gene: .
J gene: TRBJ2-1
clone size: many
V gene: TRBV13

CDR3 DNA: TGCGCCAGCAGCCAAGAGGGACTAGCGGGAGGGGTAGTCGGTGAGCAGTTCTTC
CDR3 protein: CASSQEGLAGGVVGEQFF
D gene: TRBD2
J gene: TRBJ2-1
clone size: .
V gene: TRBV7-2

CDR3 DNA: TGTGCCAGCAGTTCAGGGGGTACGTTCACTGAAGCTTTCTTT
CDR3 protein: CASSSGGTFTEAFF
D gene: TRBD1
J gene: TRBJ1-1
clone size: many
V gene: TRBV28

CDR3 DNA: TGTGCCAGCAGTTATTTTCTTGCCCCCTACGAGCAGTACTTC
CDR3 protein: CASSYFLAPYEQYF
D gene: .
J gene: TRBJ2-7
clone size: .
V gene: TRBV28

CDR3 DNA: TGCGCCAGCAGCCAAGAGGTCACCGGGACTAGTCGGGTTACGCAGTATTTT
CDR3 protein: CASSQEVTGTSRVTQYF
D gene: TRBD2
J gene: TRBJ2-3
clone size: .
V gene: TRBV4-3

CDR3 DNA: TGCGCCAGCCAAGTCCGGGGGACAGATACGCAGTATTTT
CDR3 protein: CASQVRGTDTQYF
D gene: .
J gene: TRBJ2-3
clone size: .
V gene: TRBV5-1

CDR3 DNA: TGTGCCAGCAGTTACTCACGGGGACTAGCGGGAGATAACTACGAGCAGTACTTC
CDR3 protein: CASSYSRGLAGDNYEQYF
D gene: TRBD2
J gene: TRBJ2-7
clone size: few
V gene: TRBV6-6

CDR3 DNA: TGTGCCAGCAGCGTAGCAGGATTTGTGGCTGACACTTCTGGGGCCAACGTCCTGACTTTC
CDR3 protein: CASSVAGFVADTSGANVLTF
D gene: .
J gene: TRBJ2-6
clone size: many
V gene: TRBV9

CDR3 DNA: TGTGCCAGCAGCTTACTAGCGGGGATCGGGGAGCTGTTTTTT
CDR3 protein: CASSLLAGIGELFF
D gene: TRBD2
J gene: TRBJ2-2
clone size: many
V gene: TRBV7-2

CDR3 DNA: TGCGCCAGCAGCTTGGAAGGGGGGCTCACCGGGGAGCTGTTTTTT
CDR3 protein: CASSLEGGLTGELFF
D gene: .
J gene: TRBJ2-2
clone size: many
V gene: TRBV5-1

CDR3 DNA: TGCGCCAGCAGTGAGGGTCTAGCGCCTGTGACTAGCTCCTACAATGAGCAGTTCTTC
CDR3 protein: CASSEGLAPVTSSYNEQFF
D gene: .
J gene: TRBJ2-1
clone size: .
V gene: TRBV10-1

CDR3 DNA: TGCAGTGCTTTTTCCCCTCTAGTCAATGAGCAGTTCTTC
CDR3 protein: CSAFSPLVNEQFF
D gene: .
J gene: TRBJ2-1
clone size: few
V gene: TRBV20-1

CDR3 DNA: TGTGCCAGCTCACCCCGAGAGGGTGATCAGCCCCAGCATTTT
CDR3 protein: CASSPREGDQPQHF
D gene: .
J gene: TRBJ1-5
clone size: many
V gene: TRBV18

CDR3 DNA: TGCGCCAGCAGCCAGGAGGGGACAGGGGTAGCGCTCACTGAAGCTTTCTTT
CDR3 protein: CASSQEGTGVALTEAFF
D gene: TRBD1
J gene: TRBJ1-1
clone size: .
V gene: TRBV4-1

CDR3 DNA: TGTGCCAGCTCACCAGAGCGGCGGGAAGAGACCCAGTACTTC
CDR3 protein: CASSPERREETQYF
D gene: .
J gene: TRBJ2-5
clone size: .
V gene: TRBV18

CDR3 DNA: TGTGCCAGCAGGCGGGCAATCTATAATTCACCCCTCCACTTT
CDR3 protein: CASRRAIYNSPLHF
D gene: .
J gene: TRBJ1-6
clone size: many
V gene: TRBV13

CDR3 DNA: TGTGCCAGCTCACGGGGACAGCCCGACACAGATACGCAGTATTTT
CDR3 protein: CASSRGQPDTDTQYF
D gene: TRBD1
J gene: TRBJ2-3
clone size: many
V gene: TRBV18